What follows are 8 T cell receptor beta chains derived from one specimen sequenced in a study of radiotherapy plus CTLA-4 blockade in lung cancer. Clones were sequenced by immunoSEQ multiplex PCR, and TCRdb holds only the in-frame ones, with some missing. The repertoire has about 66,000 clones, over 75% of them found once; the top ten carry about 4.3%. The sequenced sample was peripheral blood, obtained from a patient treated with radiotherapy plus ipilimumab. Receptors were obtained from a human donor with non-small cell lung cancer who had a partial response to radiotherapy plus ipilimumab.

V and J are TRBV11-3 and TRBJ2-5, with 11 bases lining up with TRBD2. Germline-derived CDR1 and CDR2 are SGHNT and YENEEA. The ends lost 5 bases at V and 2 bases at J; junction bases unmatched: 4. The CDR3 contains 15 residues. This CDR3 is CASSQTSGTQETQYF. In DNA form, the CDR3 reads TGTGCCAGCAGCCAGACTAGCGGGACGCAAGAGACCCAGTACTTC.

This chain's CDR3 is CASSFSAGKTDTQYF. The DNA of the CDR3 is TGTGCCAGCAGTTTTTCAGCGGGAAAGACAGATACGCAGTATTTT. The rearrangement joins TRBV28 to TRBJ2-3, with 7 bases that match TRBD2. From germline, CDR1 is MDHEN and CDR2 SYDVKM. Losses at the gene ends were 3 bases for V and 3 bases for J; bases not matched to a gene: 6. The CDR3 has 15 amino acids.

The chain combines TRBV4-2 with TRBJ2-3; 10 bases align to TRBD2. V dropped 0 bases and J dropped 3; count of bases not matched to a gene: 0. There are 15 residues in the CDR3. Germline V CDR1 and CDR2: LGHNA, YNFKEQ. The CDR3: CASSQELAGTDTQYF. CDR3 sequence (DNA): TGTGCCAGCAGCCAAGAACTAGCGGGGACAGATACGCAGTATTTT.

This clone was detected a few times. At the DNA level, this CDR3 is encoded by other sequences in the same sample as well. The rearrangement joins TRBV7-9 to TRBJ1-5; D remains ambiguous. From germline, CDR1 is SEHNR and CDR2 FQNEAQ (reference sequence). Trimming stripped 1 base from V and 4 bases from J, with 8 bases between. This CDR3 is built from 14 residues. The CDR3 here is CASSLGASNQPQHF. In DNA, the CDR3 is TGTGCCAGCAGCTTAGGGGCCTCGAATCAGCCCCAGCATTTT.

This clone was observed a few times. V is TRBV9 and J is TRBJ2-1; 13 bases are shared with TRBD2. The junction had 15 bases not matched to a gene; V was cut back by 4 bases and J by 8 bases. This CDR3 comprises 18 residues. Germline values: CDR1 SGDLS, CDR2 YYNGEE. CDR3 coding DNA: TGTGCCAGCAGCCCGCGGACTAGCGGGAGAGTTAGCGGGGATGAGCAGTTCTTC. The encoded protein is CASSPRTSGRVSGDEQFF.

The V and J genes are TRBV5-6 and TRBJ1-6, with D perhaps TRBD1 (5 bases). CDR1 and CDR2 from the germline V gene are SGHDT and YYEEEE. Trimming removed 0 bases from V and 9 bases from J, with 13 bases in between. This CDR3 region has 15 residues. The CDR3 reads CASSLEGLGVSPLHF. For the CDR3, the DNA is TGTGCCAGCAGCTTGGAGGGACTTGGGGTTTCACCCCTCCACTTT.

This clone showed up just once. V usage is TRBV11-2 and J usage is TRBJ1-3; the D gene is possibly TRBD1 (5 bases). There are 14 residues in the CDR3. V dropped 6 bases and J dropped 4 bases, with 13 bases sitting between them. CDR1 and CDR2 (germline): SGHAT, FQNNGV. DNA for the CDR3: TGTGCCAGCAGGATACCAGGGCAGGGAAACACCATATATTTT. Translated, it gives CASRIPGQGNTIYF. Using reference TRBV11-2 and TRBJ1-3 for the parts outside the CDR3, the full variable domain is EAGVAQSPRYKIIEKRQSVAFWCNPISGHATLYWYQQILGQGPKLLIQFQNNGVVDDSQLPKDRFSAERLKGVDSTLKIQPAKLEDSAVYLCASRIPGQGNTIYFGEGSWLTVV.

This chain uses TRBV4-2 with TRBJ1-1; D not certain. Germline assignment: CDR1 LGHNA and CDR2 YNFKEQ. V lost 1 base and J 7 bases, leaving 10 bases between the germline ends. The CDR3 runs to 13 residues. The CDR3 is CASSQGLSLEAFF. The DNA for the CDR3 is TGTGCCAGCAGCCAAGGTCTTAGTCTTGAAGCTTTCTTT.